What follows are 14 T cell receptor beta chains derived from one specimen sequenced in a study of blood T cell repertoires in COVID-19. Measured with immunoSEQ multiplex PCR; TCRdb has only the in-frame clones, and not every one. The data show about 230,000 clones, approximately 80% seen once. Sequenced sample: peripheral blood. The source is a woman between 35 and 50 years old who had recovered from COVID-19.

This clone was found a few times. This sequence joins TRBV5-4 and TRBJ2-5; D not certain. The CDR3 covers 13 residues. Germline CDR1 SGHNT, CDR2 YYREEE (reference sequence). The V gene lost 3 bases and the J gene lost 0 bases, with 6 bases spanning the gap. CDR3 sequence (DNA): TGTGCCAGCAGCTCCCAGGACCAAGAGACCCAGTACTTC. This codes for CASSSQDQETQYF.

This chain links TRBV18 with TRBJ1-3; D ambiguous. Germline CDR1 reads KGHSH; CDR2 reads LQKENI. The CDR3 totals 15 residues. V lost 1 base and J 0 bases, leaving 7 bases between the germline ends. As DNA, the CDR3 is TGTGCCAGCTCACCACAAACAGTCTCTGGAAACACCATATATTTT. It specifies CASSPQTVSGNTIYF.

The chain links TRBV5-4 to TRBJ1-1, with TRBD1 identical over 8 bases. The trim removed 0 bases at V and 2 bases at J, leaving 6 bases unmatched. CDR1 is SGHNT and CDR2 is YYREEE in the germline V gene (reference sequence). The CDR3 runs 16 residues. CDR3 loop: CASSLGAGTGNTEAFF. Written as DNA, the CDR3 is TGTGCCAGCAGCTTGGGAGCCGGGACAGGAAACACTGAAGCTTTCTTT.

V gene TRBV11-3 combines with J gene TRBJ1-2; D might be TRBD1 (5 bases). CDR1 SGHNT and CDR2 YENEEA come from the germline V gene. V lost 1 base, J lost 8 bases, and 20 bases lay in between. The CDR3 runs to 16 residues. CDR3 sequence: CASSLGGVFRAQGYTF. The CDR3 DNA follows: TGTGCCAGCAGCTTAGGGGGGGTTTTCAGGGCGCAAGGCTACACCTTC.

V gene TRBV27 combines with J gene TRBJ1-5, with D hard to call. The V end lost 2 bases, the J end lost 4 bases, and 6 bases lay between the germline ends. The CDR3 totals 13 residues. Looked up from germline, CDR1 is MNHEY and CDR2 is SMNVEV (reference sequence). CDR3 loop: CASSLGFNQPQHF. Written as DNA, the CDR3 is TGTGCCAGCAGTTTAGGCTTTAATCAGCCCCAGCATTTT.

This clone was seen more than once but under ten times. The rearrangement links TRBV11-2 to TRBJ2-7; 8 nucleotides agree with TRBD2. Trimming removed 3 bases from V and 3 bases from J; junction bases left unmatched: 4. This CDR3 is built from 14 residues. Germline V gives CDR1 SGHAT, CDR2 FQNNGV. In nucleotides, the CDR3 is TGTGCCAGCAGCTTTAGCGGGGCCAACTACGAGCAGTACTTC. Its protein is CASSFSGANYEQYF.

This chain connects TRBV7-8 to TRBJ1-1, with D maybe TRBD1 (5 bases). Germline CDR1 SGHVS, CDR2 FQNEAQ. V was cut by 5 bases and J by 7 bases, with 23 bases left in between. The CDR3 extends over 16 amino acids. The CDR3 sequence is CASSLRLGGVTYEAFF. The CDR3 DNA reads TGTGCCAGCAGCCTCAGGCTGGGGGGAGTAACTTATGAAGCTTTCTTT.

This chain links TRBV6-2 or TRBV6-3 with TRBJ2-1, with 8 nucleotides matching TRBD2. The CDR3 sequence is 15 residues long. J gave up 8 bases and V 3 bases, and 9 bases lay outside the gene matches. Germline CDR1 is MNHEY and CDR2 is SVGEGT. This CDR3 is CASSYYSGGWDEQFF. CDR3 in DNA: TGTGCCAGCAGTTATTACAGCGGGGGCTGGGATGAGCAGTTCTTC.

This clone has more than one count but fewer than ten. The chain is built from TRBV11-3 and TRBJ2-3; D is possibly TRBD2 (5 bases). Germline CDR1 SGHNT, CDR2 YENEEA. This CDR3 spans 15 amino acids. The V and J ends lost 2 bases and 5 bases respectively, with 14 bases between them. DNA of the CDR3: TGTGCCAGCAGCTTATATGGTCGGACTGAAGATACGCAGTATTTT. It yields the protein CASSLYGRTEDTQYF. The complete variable domain, with remaining parts taken from reference TRBV11-3 and TRBJ2-3, reads EAGVVQSPRYKIIEKKQPVAFWCNPISGHNTLYWYLQNLGQGPELLIRYENEEAVDDSQLPKDRFSAERLKGVDSTLKIQPAELGDSAVYLCASSLYGRTEDTQYFGPGTRLTVL.

V usage is TRBV6-5 and J usage is TRBJ1-1; tentatively, D is TRBD1 (5 bases). The CDR3 is made up of 10 amino acids. Germline loops: CDR1 MNHEY, CDR2 SVGAGI. The V gene lost 8 bases and the J gene lost 6 bases, with 7 bases spanning the gap. Here the CDR3 DNA reads TGTGCCAGCGGGGGGGCTGAAGCTTTCTTT. The encoded protein is CASGGAEAFF.

This chain connects TRBV19 to TRBJ1-1, with a tentative D call TRBD1 (6 bases). V was pared by 2 bases and J by 0 bases, with 13 bases between. The CDR3 spans 16 residues. Germline values: CDR1 LNHDA, CDR2 SQIVND (reference sequence). CDR3 DNA: TGTGCCAGTAGTATAATCGGGGGGGCGATGAACACTGAAGCTTTCTTT. It translates to CASSIIGGAMNTEAFF.

V and J are TRBV12-3 or TRBV12-4 and TRBJ2-6; D not certain. V lost 5 bases to trimming and J lost 4 bases, with 6 bases between them. The CDR3 spans 13 residues. The CDR3 loop reads CASSLLGANVLTF. The CDR3 region has the DNA TGTGCCAGCAGTCTTCTGGGGGCCAACGTCCTGACTTTC.

This chain links TRBV6-5 with TRBJ1-2; 7 bases are a match to TRBD1. The CDR3 has 13 amino acids. Germline CDR1 and CDR2: MNHEY and SVGAGI. Trimming at V came to 6 bases and at J to 4 bases, leaving 5 bases not matched to a gene. CDR3 in amino acids: CASSRDRVYGYTF. The CDR3, as DNA: TGTGCCAGCAGCAGAGACAGGGTCTATGGCTACACCTTC.

The rearrangement joins TRBV24-1 to TRBJ2-1; 8 bases are shared with TRBD1. The CDR3 covers 15 residues. The ends lost 1 base at V and 8 bases at J; junction bases unmatched: 6. From germline, CDR1 is KGHDR and CDR2 SFDVKD. The CDR3 DNA reads as TGTGCCACCAGTGATTTTCGGACAGGGACCGATGAGCAGTTCTTC. Amino acids: CATSDFRTGTDEQFF.